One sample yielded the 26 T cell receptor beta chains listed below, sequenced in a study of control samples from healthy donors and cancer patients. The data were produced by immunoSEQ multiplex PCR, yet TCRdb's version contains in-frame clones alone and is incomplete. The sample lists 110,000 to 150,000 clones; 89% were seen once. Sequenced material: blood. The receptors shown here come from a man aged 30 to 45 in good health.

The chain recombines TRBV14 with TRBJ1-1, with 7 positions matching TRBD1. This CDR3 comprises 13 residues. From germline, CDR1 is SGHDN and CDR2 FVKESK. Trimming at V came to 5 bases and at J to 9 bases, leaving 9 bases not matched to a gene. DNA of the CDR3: TGTGCCAGCAGCTTCACAGGGGAGCTACAAGCTTTCTTT. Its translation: CASSFTGELQAFF.

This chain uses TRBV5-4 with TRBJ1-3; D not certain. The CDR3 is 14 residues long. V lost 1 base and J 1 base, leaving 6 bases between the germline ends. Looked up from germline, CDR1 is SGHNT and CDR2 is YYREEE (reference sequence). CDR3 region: CASSLNPSGNTIYF. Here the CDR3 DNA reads TGTGCCAGCAGCTTGAACCCATCTGGAAACACCATATATTTT.

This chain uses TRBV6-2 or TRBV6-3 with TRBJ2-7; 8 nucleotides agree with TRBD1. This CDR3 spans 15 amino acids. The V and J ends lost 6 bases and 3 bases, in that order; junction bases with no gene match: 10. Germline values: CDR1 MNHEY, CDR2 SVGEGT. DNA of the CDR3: TGTGCCAGCAGCTTTGACAGGGGACCTTACTACGAGCAGTACTTC. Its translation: CASSFDRGPYYEQYF.

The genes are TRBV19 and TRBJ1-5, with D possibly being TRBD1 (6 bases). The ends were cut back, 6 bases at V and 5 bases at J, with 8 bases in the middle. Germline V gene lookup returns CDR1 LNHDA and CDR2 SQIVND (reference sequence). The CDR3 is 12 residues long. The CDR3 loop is CASRQGDQPQHF. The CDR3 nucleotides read TGTGCCAGTAGACAGGGTGATCAGCCCCAGCATTTT.

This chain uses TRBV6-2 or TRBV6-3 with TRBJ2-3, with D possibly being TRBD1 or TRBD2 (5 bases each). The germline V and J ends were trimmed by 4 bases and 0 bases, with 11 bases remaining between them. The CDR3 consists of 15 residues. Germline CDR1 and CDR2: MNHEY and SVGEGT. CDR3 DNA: TGTGCCAGCAGTTCAGGGACGGGGAGCACAGATACGCAGTATTTT. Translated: CASSSGTGSTDTQYF.

Written as DNA, the CDR3 is TGTGCCAGTAGCACGACCAGCAGTGGCGCAGATACGCAGTATTTT. Protein sequence: CASSTTSSGADTQYF. This chain joins TRBV19 and TRBJ2-3, with D unclear. The CDR3 is made up of 15 amino acids. CDR1 LNHDA and CDR2 SQIVND come from the germline V gene (reference sequence). Trimming took 6 bases from V and 4 from J, leaving 17 bases between them. Filled out from reference TRBV19 and TRBJ2-3, the complete variable domain reads DGGITQSPKYLFRKEGQNVTLSCEQNLNHDAMYWYRQDPGQGLRLIYYSQIVNDFQKGDIAEGYSVSREKKESFPLTVTSAQKNPTAFYLCASSTTSSGADTQYFGPGTRLTVL.

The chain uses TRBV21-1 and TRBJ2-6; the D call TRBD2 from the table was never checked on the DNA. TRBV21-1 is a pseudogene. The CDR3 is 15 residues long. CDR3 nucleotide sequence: TGTGCCAGCAGCATAAGACTAGCGGACGATTACTTCCTGACTTTC. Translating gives CASSIRLADDYFLTF.

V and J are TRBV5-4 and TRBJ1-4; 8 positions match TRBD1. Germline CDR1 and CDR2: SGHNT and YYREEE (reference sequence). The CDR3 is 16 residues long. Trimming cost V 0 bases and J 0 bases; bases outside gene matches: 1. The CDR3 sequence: CASSLEQGATNEKLFF. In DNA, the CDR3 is TGTGCCAGCAGCTTGGAACAGGGGGCAACTAATGAAAAACTGTTTTTT.

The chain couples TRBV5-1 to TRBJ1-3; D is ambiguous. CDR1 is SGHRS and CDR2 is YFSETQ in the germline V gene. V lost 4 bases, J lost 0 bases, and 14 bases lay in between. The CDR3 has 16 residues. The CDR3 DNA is TGCGCCAGCAGCGGTGGCGGGAGCGCCTCTGGAAACACCATATATTTT. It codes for CASSGGGSASGNTIYF.

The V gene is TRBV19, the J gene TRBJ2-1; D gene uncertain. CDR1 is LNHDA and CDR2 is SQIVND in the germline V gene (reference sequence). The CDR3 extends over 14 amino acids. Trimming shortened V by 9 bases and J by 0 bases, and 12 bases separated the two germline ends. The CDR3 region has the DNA TGTGCCAGCGCGGCAGAGAGCTCCTACAATGAGCAGTTCTTC. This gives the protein CASAAESSYNEQFF.

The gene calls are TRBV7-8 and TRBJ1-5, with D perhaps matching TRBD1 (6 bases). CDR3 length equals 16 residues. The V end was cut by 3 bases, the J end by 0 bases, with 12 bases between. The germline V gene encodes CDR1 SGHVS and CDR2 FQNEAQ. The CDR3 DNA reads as TGTGCCAGCAGCTTTTTCTACAGGGATAGCAATCAGCCCCAGCATTTT. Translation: CASSFFYRDSNQPQHF.

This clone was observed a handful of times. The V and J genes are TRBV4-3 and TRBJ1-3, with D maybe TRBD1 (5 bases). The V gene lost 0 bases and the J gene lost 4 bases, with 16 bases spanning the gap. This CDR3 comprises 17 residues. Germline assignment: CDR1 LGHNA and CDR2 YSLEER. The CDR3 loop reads CASSQEGGTGVGNTIYF. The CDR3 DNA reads TGCGCCAGCAGCCAAGAGGGAGGGACCGGTGTAGGAAACACCATATATTTT.

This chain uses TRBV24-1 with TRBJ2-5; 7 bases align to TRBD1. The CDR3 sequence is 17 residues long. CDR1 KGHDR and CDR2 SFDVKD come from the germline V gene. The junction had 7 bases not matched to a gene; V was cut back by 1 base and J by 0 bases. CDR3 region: CATSDFEGAGYQETQYF. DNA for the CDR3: TGTGCCACCAGTGATTTTGAGGGGGCCGGGTACCAAGAGACCCAGTACTTC.

Here the CDR3 reads CASSSPDGREGLVDTQYF. Here the CDR3 DNA reads TGCGCCAGCAGCTCACCGGATGGGCGGGAGGGCCTGGTAGATACGCAGTATTTT. The V call is TRBV4-1, the J call TRBJ2-3, with 9 bases matching TRBD2. Germline CDR1 is MGHRA and CDR2 is YSYEKL. V lost 5 bases and J lost 5; bases outside the gene matches: 17. The CDR3 loop spans 18 amino acids.

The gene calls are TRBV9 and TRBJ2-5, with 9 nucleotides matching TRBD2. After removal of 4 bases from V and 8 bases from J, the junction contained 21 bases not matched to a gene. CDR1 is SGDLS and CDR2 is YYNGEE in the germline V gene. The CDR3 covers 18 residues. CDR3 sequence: CASSPWPAGGGVPFTQYF. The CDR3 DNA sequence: TGTGCCAGCAGCCCGTGGCCGGCTGGCGGGGGGGTCCCTTTCACCCAGTACTTC.

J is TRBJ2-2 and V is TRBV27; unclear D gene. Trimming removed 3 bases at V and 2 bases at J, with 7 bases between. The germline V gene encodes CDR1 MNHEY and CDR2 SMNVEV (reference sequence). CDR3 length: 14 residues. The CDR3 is CASSFLGNTGELFF. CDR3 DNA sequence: TGTGCCAGCAGTTTTCTCGGAAACACCGGGGAGCTGTTTTTT.

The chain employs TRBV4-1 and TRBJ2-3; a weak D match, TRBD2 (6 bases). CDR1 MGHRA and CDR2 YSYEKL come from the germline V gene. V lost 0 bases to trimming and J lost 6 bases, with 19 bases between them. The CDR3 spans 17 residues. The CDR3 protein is CASSQDLTRGSRDTQYF. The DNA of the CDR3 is TGCGCCAGCAGCCAAGACCTGACCCGGGGGTCCCGGGATACGCAGTATTTT.

The CDR3 loop is CASRRMGAGELFF. DNA for the CDR3: TGTGCCAGCAGACGAATGGGGGCCGGGGAGCTGTTTTTT. The chain couples TRBV5-4 to TRBJ2-2; the D call may be TRBD1 or TRBD2 (5 bases each). Germline V CDR1 and CDR2: SGHNT, YYREEE (reference sequence). The V end was cut by 5 bases, the J end by 6 bases, with 11 bases between. The CDR3 runs to 13 residues.

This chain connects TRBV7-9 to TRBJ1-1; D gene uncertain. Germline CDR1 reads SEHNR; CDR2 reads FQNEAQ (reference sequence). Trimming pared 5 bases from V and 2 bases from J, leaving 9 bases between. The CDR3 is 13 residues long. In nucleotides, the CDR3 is TGTGCCAGCAGCGGTCGGGAAAACACTGAAGCTTTCTTT. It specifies CASSGRENTEAFF.

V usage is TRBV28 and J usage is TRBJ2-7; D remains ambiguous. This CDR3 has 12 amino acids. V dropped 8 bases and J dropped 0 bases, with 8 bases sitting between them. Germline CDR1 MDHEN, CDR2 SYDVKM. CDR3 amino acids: CASCSGSYEQYF. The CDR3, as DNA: TGTGCCAGCTGTAGTGGCTCCTACGAGCAGTACTTC.

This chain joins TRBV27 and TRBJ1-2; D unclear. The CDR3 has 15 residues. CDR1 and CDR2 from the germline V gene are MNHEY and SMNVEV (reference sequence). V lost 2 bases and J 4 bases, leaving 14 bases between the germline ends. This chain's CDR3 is CASSLADGPLYGYTF. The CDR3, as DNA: TGTGCCAGCAGTTTAGCCGATGGGCCCCTCTATGGCTACACCTTC.

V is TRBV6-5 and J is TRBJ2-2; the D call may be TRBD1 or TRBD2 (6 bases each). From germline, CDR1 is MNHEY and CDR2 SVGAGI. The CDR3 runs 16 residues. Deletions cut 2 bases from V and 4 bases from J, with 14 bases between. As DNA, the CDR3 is TGTGCCAGCAGTTACGGAAGGAGGGGGGCCACCGGGGAGCTGTTTTTT. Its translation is CASSYGRRGATGELFF.

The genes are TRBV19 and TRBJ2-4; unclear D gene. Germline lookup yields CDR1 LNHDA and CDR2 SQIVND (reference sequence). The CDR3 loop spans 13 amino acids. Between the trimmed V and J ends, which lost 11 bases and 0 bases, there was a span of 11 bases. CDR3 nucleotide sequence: TGTGCCTCCCGACCGGGAGCCAAAAACATTCAGTACTTC. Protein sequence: CASRPGAKNIQYF.

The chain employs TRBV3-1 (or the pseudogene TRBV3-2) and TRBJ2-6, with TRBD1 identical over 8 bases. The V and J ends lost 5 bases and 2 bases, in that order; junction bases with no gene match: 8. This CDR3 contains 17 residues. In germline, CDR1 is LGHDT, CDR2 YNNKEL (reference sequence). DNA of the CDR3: TGTGCCAGCAGCAATGGACAGGGTTTAGCTGGGGCCAACGTCCTGACTTTC. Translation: CASSNGQGLAGANVLTF.

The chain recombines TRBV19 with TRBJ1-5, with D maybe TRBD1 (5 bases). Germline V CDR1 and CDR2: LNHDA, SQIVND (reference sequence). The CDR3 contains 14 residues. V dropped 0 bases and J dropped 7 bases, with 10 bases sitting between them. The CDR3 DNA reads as TGTGCCAGTAGTATAGATCTCGGGGGACAGCCCCAGCATTTT. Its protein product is CASSIDLGGQPQHF.

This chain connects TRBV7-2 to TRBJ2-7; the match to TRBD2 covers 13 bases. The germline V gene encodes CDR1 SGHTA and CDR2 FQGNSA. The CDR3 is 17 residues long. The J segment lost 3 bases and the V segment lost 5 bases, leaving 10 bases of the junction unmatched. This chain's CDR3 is CASSRTSGGTEDYEQYF. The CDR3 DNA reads TGTGCCAGCAGCCGGACTAGCGGGGGAACCGAAGACTACGAGCAGTACTTC. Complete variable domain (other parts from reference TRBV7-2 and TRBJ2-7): GAGVSQSPSNKVTEKGKDVELRCDPISGHTALYWYRQSLGQGLEFLIYFQGNSAPDKSGLPSDRFSAERTGGSVSTLTIQRTQQEDSAVYLCASSRTSGGTEDYEQYFGPGTRLTVT.